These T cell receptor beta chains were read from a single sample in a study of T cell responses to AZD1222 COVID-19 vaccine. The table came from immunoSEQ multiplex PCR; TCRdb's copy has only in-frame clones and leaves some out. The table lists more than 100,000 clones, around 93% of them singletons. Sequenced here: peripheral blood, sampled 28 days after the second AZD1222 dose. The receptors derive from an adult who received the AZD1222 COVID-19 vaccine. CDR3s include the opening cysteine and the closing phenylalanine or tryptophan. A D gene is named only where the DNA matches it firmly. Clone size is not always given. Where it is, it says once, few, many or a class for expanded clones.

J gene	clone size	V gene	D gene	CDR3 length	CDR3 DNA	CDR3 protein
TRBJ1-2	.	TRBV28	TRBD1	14	TGTGCCAGCACCACAACAGGGGTTTTTTATGGCTACACCTTC	CASTTTGVFYGYTF
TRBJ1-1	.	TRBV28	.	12	TGTGCCAGCAGTCTCCTAACCACTGAAGCTTTCTTT	CASSLLTTEAFF
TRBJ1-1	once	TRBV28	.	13	TGTGCCAGCAGTTTCGGGTTGAACACTGAAGCTTTCTTT	CASSFGLNTEAFF
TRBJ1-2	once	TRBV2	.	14	TGTGCCAGCAGTATATTGACCGCTCCGCATGGCTACACCTTC	CASSILTAPHGYTF
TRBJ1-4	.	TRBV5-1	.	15	TGCGCCAGCAGCCTAGGACTTGGAACTAATGAAAAACTGTTTTTT	CASSLGLGTNEKLFF
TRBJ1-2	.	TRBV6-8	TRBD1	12	TGTGCCAGGGGGGGGACAGACTATGGCTACACCTTC	CARGGTDYGYTF
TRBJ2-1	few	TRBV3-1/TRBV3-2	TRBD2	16	TGTGCCAGCAGCCGAGGACTAGCGGGAGGGCCAAATGAGCAGTTCTTC	CASSRGLAGGPNEQFF
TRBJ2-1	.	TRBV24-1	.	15	TGTGCCACCAGTGATGCTGGCCATGATAACAATGAGCAGTTCTTC	CATSDAGHDNNEQFF
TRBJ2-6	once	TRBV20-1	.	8	TGCAGTGCTCTAGGGCCCTTTTTC	CSALGPFF
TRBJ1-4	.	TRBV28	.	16	TGTGCCAGCAGTTTCATTTATCGAGCAACTAATGAAAAACTGTTTTTT	CASSFIYRATNEKLFF
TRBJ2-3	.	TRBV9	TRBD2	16	TGTGCCAGCAGCCCCCACCTTAGCGGGGGGTCAGATACGCAGTATTTT	CASSPHLSGGSDTQYF
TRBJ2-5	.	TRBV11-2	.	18	TGTGCCAGCAGCCCTAACTTCTTGGACTTAAATATCCAAGAGACCCAGTACTTC	CASSPNFLDLNIQETQYF
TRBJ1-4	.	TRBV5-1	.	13	TGCGCCAGCAGCTTGGTGGATAATGAAAAACTGTTTTTT	CASSLVDNEKLFF
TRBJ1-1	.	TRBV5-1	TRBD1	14	TGCGCCAGCAGCGTGACAGGGGAGAACACTGAAGCTTTCTTT	CASSVTGENTEAFF
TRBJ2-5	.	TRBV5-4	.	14	TGTGCCAGCAGCTTGGAGGTACGTCAAGAGACCCAGTACTTC	CASSLEVRQETQYF
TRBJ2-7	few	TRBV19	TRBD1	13	TGTGCCAGTAGTACGGGACAGGGCTACGAGCAGTACTTC	CASSTGQGYEQYF
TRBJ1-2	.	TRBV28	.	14	TGTGCCAGCAGTTTATGGTCGGGGAACTATGGCTACACCTTC	CASSLWSGNYGYTF
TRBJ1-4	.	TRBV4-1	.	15	TGCGCCAGCAGCCAGGCGTGGGGGCAGAATGAAAAACTGTTTTTT	CASSQAWGQNEKLFF
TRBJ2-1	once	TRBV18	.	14	TGTGCCAGCTCACACCGGGACCAAATCGGGGAGCAGTTCTTC	CASSHRDQIGEQFF
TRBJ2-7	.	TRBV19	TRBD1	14	TGTGCCAGTAGTCCCGGGACAGCCGCCTACGAGCAGTACTTC	CASSPGTAAYEQYF
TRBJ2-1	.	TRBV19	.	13	TGTGCCAGTAGTATAGGCGGAAACAATGAGCAGTTCTTC	CASSIGGNNEQFF
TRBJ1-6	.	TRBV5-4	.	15	TGTGCCAGCAGCTTGCGAGGGTTTCGAAATTCACCCCTCCACTTT	CASSLRGFRNSPLHF
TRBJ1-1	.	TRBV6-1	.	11	TGTGCCAGCAGTGAAACCACTGAAGCTTTCTTT	CASSETTEAFF
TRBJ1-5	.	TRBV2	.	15	TGTGCCAGCAGTGAAGGGGGGCGAGGCAATCAGCCCCAGCATTTT	CASSEGGRGNQPQHF
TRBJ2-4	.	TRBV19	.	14	TGTGCCAGTAGTTCACCAGGGGATAAAAACATTCAGTACTTC	CASSSPGDKNIQYF
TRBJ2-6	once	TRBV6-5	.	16	TGTGCCAGCAGTTACTCAAGCCTCTCTGGGGCCAACGTCCTGACTTTC	CASSYSSLSGANVLTF
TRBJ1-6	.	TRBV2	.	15	TGTGCCAGCAGTGAAACGGGGGCCCGGAATTCACCCCTCCACTTT	CASSETGARNSPLHF
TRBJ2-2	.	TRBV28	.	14	TGTGCCAGCAGCCCGGAGGTGCCCGGCGGGGAGCTGTTTTTT	CASSPEVPGGELFF
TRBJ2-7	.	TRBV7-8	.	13	TGTGCCAGCAGCTTAGGGACTACCTACGAGCAGTACTTC	CASSLGTTYEQYF
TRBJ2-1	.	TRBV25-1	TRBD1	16	TGTGCCAGCAGTGAATTAGGGACAGGGGAAGTTGATGAGCAGTTCTTC	CASSELGTGEVDEQFF
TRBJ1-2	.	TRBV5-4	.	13	TGTGCCAGCAGCCCCTCAGGGGTTGGCGGCTACACCTTC	CASSPSGVGGYTF
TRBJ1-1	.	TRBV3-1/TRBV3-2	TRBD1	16	TGTGCCAGCAGCCAAGGGACAGGGGGCGCGGGCACTGAAGCTTTCTTT	CASSQGTGGAGTEAFF
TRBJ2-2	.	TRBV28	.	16	TGTGCCAGCAGTTTAACGCCCGGGGTAACATACGGGGAGCTGTTTTTT	CASSLTPGVTYGELFF
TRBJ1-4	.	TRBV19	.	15	TGTGCCAGTATTCCCGACGGCGCAACTAATGAAAAACTGTTTTTT	CASIPDGATNEKLFF
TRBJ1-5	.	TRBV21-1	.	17	TGTGCCAGCAGAAGATTTGGACAGGGGGTATGCAATCAGCCCCAGCATTTT	CASRRFGQGVCNQPQHF
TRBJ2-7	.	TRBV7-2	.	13	TGTGCCAGCAGCTTATCCTTGCCATCCGAGCAGTACTTC	CASSLSLPSEQYF
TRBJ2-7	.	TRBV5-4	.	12	TGTGCCAGCCGAGGGATTTCGGACGAGCAGTACTTC	CASRGISDEQYF
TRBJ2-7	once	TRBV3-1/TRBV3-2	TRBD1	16	TGTGCCAGCAGCCCTGCCTTGGGACAGGGCTCCTACGAGCAGTACTTC	CASSPALGQGSYEQYF
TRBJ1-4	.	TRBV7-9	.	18	TGTGCCAGCAGCTTAGAGTTTGTCAAACGTGCAACTAATGAAAAACTGTTTTTT	CASSLEFVKRATNEKLFF
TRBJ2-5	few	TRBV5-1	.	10	TGCGCCAGCAGAGGAGAGACCCAGTACTTC	CASRGETQYF
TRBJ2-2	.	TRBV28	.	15	TGTGCCAGCAGCCCAGGTGGAGGGGCCACCGGGGAGCTGTTTTTT	CASSPGGGATGELFF
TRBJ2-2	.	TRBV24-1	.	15	TGTGCCACCAGTGACTTAAGGACAGACACCGGGGAGCTGTTTTTT	CATSDLRTDTGELFF
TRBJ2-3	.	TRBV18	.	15	TGTGCCAGCTCACCCTTGGCGACTAGCACAGATACGCAGTATTTT	CASSPLATSTDTQYF
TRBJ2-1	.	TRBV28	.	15	TGTGCCAGCAGTTTACCCTCGGACAGATACAATGAGCAGTTCTTC	CASSLPSDRYNEQFF
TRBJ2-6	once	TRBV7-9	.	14	TGTGCCAGCAGCTTATATACTGATTCCAACGTCCTGACTTTC	CASSLYTDSNVLTF
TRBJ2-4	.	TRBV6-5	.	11	TGTGCCAGCAGTTACTACGACATTCAGTACTTC	CASSYYDIQYF
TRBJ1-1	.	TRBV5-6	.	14	TGTGCCAGCAGCCTCCGGGGGGATAACACTGAAGCTTTCTTT	CASSLRGDNTEAFF
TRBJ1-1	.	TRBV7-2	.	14	TGTGCCAGCAGCTTACAGAGACTGGGCACTGAAGCTTTCTTT	CASSLQRLGTEAFF
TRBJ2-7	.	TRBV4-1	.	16	TGCGCCAGCAGCCAATCCTCCGAGACCGGCCCACGCGAGCAGTACTTC	CASSQSSETGPREQYF
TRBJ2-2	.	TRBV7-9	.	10	TGTGCCAGCAGCCAAGGGGAGCTGTTTTTT	CASSQGELFF
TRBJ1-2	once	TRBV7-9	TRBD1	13	TGTGCCAGCAGCGGCTTCAGGGGGGATGGCTACACCTTC	CASSGFRGDGYTF
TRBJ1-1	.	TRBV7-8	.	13	TGTGCCAGCAGCCAATCAAAAGTCACTGAAGCTTTCTTT	CASSQSKVTEAFF
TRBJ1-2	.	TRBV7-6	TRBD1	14	TGTGCCAGCAGCTTAGAGGGGGCTCGGGATGGCTACACCTTC	CASSLEGARDGYTF
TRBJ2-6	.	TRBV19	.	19	TGTGCCAGTAGTTTAATTAGATCGGACGGTCGATCTGGGGCCAACGTCCTGACTTTC	CASSLIRSDGRSGANVLTF